This T cell receptor (beta chain) was identified during a study of T cell clonality in common variable immunodeficiency. The germline V gene has CDR1 MNHEY and CDR2 SVGEGT. Trimming removed 6 bases at V and 6 bases at J, with 21 bases between. This CDR3 has 15 residues. Diagnosis required reduced IgG, IgA and/or IgM with specific antibody deficiency. At least ten counts were recorded for this clone. Its specificity is unknown. The read terminates 3 residues ahead of where the CDR3 ends, so the germline J gene completes it. Generated by immunoSEQ multiplex PCR, the TCRdb table keeps only in-frame clones and is missing some. The sample has 15,000 to 25,000 clones, none seen only once. General study findings and limits: Reportedly, TCR beta sequences from common variable immunodeficiency showed fewer deletions and N-nucleotide insertions.

The chain links TRBV6-2 or TRBV6-3 to TRBJ2-7; tentative D call: TRBD1 (5 bases). The receptor was isolated from a human donor with common variable immunodeficiency. Source material: peripheral blood mononuclear cells. The CDR3 spells CASSPVALPTGEQYF. Incomplete CDR3 DNA: TGTGCCAGCAGCCCCGTGGCCCTCCCTACAGGCGAG.